These 3 T cell receptor beta chains share one sample of origin, sequenced in a study of T cell repertoires in cytomegalovirus infection. Each CDR3 protein is one row after TCRdb ran MiXCR on the reads. This table holds 250,000 or so distinct CDR3 sequences, roughly 9% found once. Sequencing used PBMCs. These receptors were taken from a human donor in good health (CMV status not recorded). Some clones in this sample may be carry-over from other donors' samples.

This clonotype was counted a few times. V and J are TRBV2 and TRBJ2-1; 12 bases fit TRBD2. The germline V gene has CDR1 SNHLY and CDR2 FYNNEI. The CDR3 runs 17 residues. With V trimmed by 1 base and J by 7 bases, 8 bases remained unmatched. The CDR3 nucleotides are TGTGCCAGCAGTGAAGTGGCTAGCGGGGGGGCCGGGAATGAGCAGTTCTTC. This gives the protein CASSEVASGGAGNEQFF.

This clonotype was seen repeatedly, ten times or more. The chain combines TRBV7-2 with TRBJ2-1, with D possibly TRBD1 on 5 matching bases. CDR1 and CDR2 from the germline V gene are SGHTA and FQGNSA. CDR3 length: 14 residues. V lost 4 bases and J lost 4, with 11 bases in between. The CDR3 DNA follows: TGTGCCAGCAGCTCCGCGCGACAGTACAATGAGCAGTTCTTC. It codes for CASSSARQYNEQFF. Based on the CDR3 plus reference TRBV7-2 and TRBJ2-1, the full variable domain is GAGVSQSPSNKVTEKGKDVELRCDPISGHTALYWYRQSLGQGLEFLIYFQGNSAPDKSGLPSDRFSAERTGGSVSTLTIQRTQQEDSAVYLCASSSARQYNEQFFGPGTRLTVL.

V is TRBV19 and J is TRBJ1-2, with D perhaps TRBD1 (6 bases). Germline-derived CDR1 and CDR2 are LNHDA and SQIVND (reference sequence). V lost 4 bases to trimming and J lost 0 bases, with 9 bases between them. This CDR3 has 14 residues. The CDR3 here is CASSTRGPNYGYTF. The CDR3 DNA sequence: TGTGCCAGTAGTACCAGGGGTCCTAACTATGGCTACACCTTC. Drawing the rest from reference TRBV19 and TRBJ1-2, the complete variable domain is DGGITQSPKYLFRKEGQNVTLSCEQNLNHDAMYWYRQDPGQGLRLIYYSQIVNDFQKGDIAEGYSVSREKKESFPLTVTSAQKNPTAFYLCASSTRGPNYGYTFGSGTRLTVV.